Listed below are T cell receptor beta chains from one sample, sequenced in a study of blood T cells in healthy people across ages. TCRdb re-analysed the 5' RACE reads in MiXCR, keeping a single row per CDR3 protein. The table has approximately 810,000 distinct CDR3 sequences, under 40% seen once; the top ten hold 13%. The specimen was blood. The receptors here all came from a man aged 18 to 35 in good health. The CDR3 runs from the conserved cysteine through the conserved F or W. The D gene is left open where the match is weak. The size entry is marked missing in some rows and otherwise reads once, few, many or a size class.

cdr3_nt cdr3_aa clone_size j_call cdr3_length v_call d_call
TGCAGCGTTGACTCCATCTACACAGATACGCAGTATTTT CSVDSIYTDTQYF many TRBJ2-3 13 TRBV29-1 NA
TGTGCCAGCAGTCGGCCGATGCGCGAGCAGTTCTTC CASSRPMREQFF NA TRBJ2-1 12 TRBV27 NA
TGTGCCAGCCGAGACTACTCCCCCGGGGAGCTGTTTTTT CASRDYSPGELFF NA TRBJ2-2 13 TRBV12-3/TRBV12-4 NA
TGTGCCAGCAGTTACACCCCGGACAGGGGGCTCCCCGGGGAGCTGTTTTTT CASSYTPDRGLPGELFF NA TRBJ2-2 17 TRBV6-5 TRBD1
TGCAGTGCGGCAGGACTAGCGGGGGAGGAAGATACGCAGTATTTT CSAAGLAGEEDTQYF few TRBJ2-3 15 TRBV20-1 TRBD2
TGCAGTGCTAGAATTGGACAGGGGGCGCGGACTGAAGCTTTCTTT CSARIGQGARTEAFF NA TRBJ1-1 15 TRBV20-1 TRBD1
TGTGCCAGCAGTTACTCCACTAGCGGGGGGGAGGCAGATACGCAGTATTTT CASSYSTSGGEADTQYF NA TRBJ2-3 17 TRBV6-5 TRBD2
TGTGCCAGCAGTGATCGGCAGTCACTATTTGGCTACACCTTC CASSDRQSLFGYTF NA TRBJ1-2 14 TRBV6-6 NA
TGCAGTGCTAGAGGACAGGGGGCGCAAGAGCAGTACTTC CSARGQGAQEQYF few TRBJ2-7 13 TRBV20-1 TRBD1
TGTGCCAGCACCCCCGAGGATGTTAGGAGCCCAGATACGCAGTATTTT CASTPEDVRSPDTQYF once TRBJ2-3 16 TRBV5-5 NA
TGTGCCAGCAGCTTATATGGGACAGGGACCCAAGAGACCCAGTACTTC CASSLYGTGTQETQYF NA TRBJ2-5 16 TRBV7-8 TRBD1
TGCAGCGCTGGAGAGGGCGACACTGAAGCTTTCTTT CSAGEGDTEAFF few TRBJ1-1 12 TRBV29-1 NA
TGTGCCATCAGTGGTCTAGACGGGGGTGTTTATACCGGGGAGCTGTTTTTT CAISGLDGGVYTGELFF few TRBJ2-2 17 TRBV10-3 NA
TGTGCCAGCAAAACTCAGCCCACAGATACGCAGTATTTT CASKTQPTDTQYF few TRBJ2-3 13 TRBV2 NA
TGCAGTGCTAGAGGGAGACTAGCGGGACAAAGGGATGAGCAGTTCTTC CSARGRLAGQRDEQFF few TRBJ2-1 16 TRBV20-1 TRBD2
TGTGCCAGCAGTTACTCGACAGGAGGCTACACCTTC CASSYSTGGYTF few TRBJ1-2 12 TRBV6-2/TRBV6-3 NA
TGCGCCAGCAGCTTGAACCGGGACAGGGAATTTAATTCACCCCTCCACTTT CASSLNRDREFNSPLHF NA TRBJ1-6 17 TRBV5-1 TRBD1
TGTGCCAGCAATAGGTTTCCTCGAGAGACCCAGTACTTC CASNRFPRETQYF few TRBJ2-5 13 TRBV2 NA
TGTGCCAGGCAAGACAAGGTTCGCTACAATGAGCAGTTCTTC CARQDKVRYNEQFF many TRBJ2-1 14 TRBV2 NA
TGTGCCTGGACAGTGAATAACTATGGCTACACCTTC CAWTVNNYGYTF NA TRBJ1-2 12 TRBV30 NA
TGCAGTGGTGCACAGCGGTCGGCGTACAATGAGCAGTTCTTC CSGAQRSAYNEQFF NA TRBJ2-1 14 TRBV20-1 NA
TGCAGTGCTAGTTTACTCCACGAGCAGTACTTC CSASLLHEQYF many TRBJ2-7 11 TRBV20-1 NA
TGCGCCAGCAGCTTGGGTGCCAGGGACACCGGGGAGCTGTTTTTT CASSLGARDTGELFF NA TRBJ2-2 15 TRBV5-1 NA
TGCAGTCTGACTCCAGTGGACAGGGGGGTCCGTGAGACCCAGTACTTC CSLTPVDRGVRETQYF NA TRBJ2-5 16 TRBV20-1 TRBD1
TGTGCCAGCAGCTTAGGGGGAGGCAGGGTGTTAAATGAGCAGTTCTTC CASSLGGGRVLNEQFF NA TRBJ2-1 16 TRBV7-6 NA
TGTGCCACCGGCAGGACAGGGCATAATTCACCCCTCCACTTT CATGRTGHNSPLHF NA TRBJ1-6 14 TRBV15 TRBD1
TGCAGTGCCCAGGACAGGGGAAGCAATCAGCCCCAGCATTTT CSAQDRGSNQPQHF few TRBJ1-5 14 TRBV20-1 TRBD1
TGTGCCAGTAGTCTACAGGACCAAGAGACCCAGTACTTC CASSLQDQETQYF NA TRBJ2-5 13 TRBV19 NA
TGCAGTATCAATGACGGGGAGAACACTGAAGCTTTCTTT CSINDGENTEAFF few TRBJ1-1 13 TRBV29-1 NA
TGTGCCAGCAGTACAGCGGGGGGGCCTGGCACAGATACGCAGTATTTT CASSTAGGPGTDTQYF few TRBJ2-3 16 TRBV12-3/TRBV12-4 TRBD2
TGCAGCGTCCAGGACAGGGAAGGCTCCCTATACGAGCAGTACTTC CSVQDREGSLYEQYF many TRBJ2-7 15 TRBV29-1 TRBD1
TGTGCCAGCAGGAGTGGACAGAGCTCCTACAATGAGCAGTTCTTC CASRSGQSSYNEQFF few TRBJ2-1 15 TRBV12-3/TRBV12-4 NA
TGTGCCAGCAGTTCAGGAGGGGCGCTTAATGAAAAACTGTTTTTT CASSSGGALNEKLFF NA TRBJ1-4 15 TRBV28 NA
TGTGCCAGCAGTCTAAATTTGGGGAGCTACGAGCAGTACTTC CASSLNLGSYEQYF NA TRBJ2-7 14 TRBV27 NA
TGTGCCAGCAGCTTATCGCTGACCGACTCCTATAATTCACCCCTCCACTTT CASSLSLTDSYNSPLHF NA TRBJ1-6 17 TRBV7-2 NA
TGTGCCAGCAGTAATACGGGGGAAGATACGCAGTATTTT CASSNTGEDTQYF NA TRBJ2-3 13 TRBV12-3/TRBV12-4 NA
TGCGCCAGCAGCCCCGACAGGGGGTACACAGATACGCAGTATTTT CASSPDRGYTDTQYF NA TRBJ2-3 15 TRBV4-3 TRBD1
TGTGCCAGCAGTCCAAATAGCGGGGGGGACAATGAGCAGTTCTTC CASSPNSGGDNEQFF few TRBJ2-1 15 TRBV27 TRBD2
TGTGCCAGCAGTATCCGGGACAGGATCCAAGAGACCCAGTACTTC CASSIRDRIQETQYF NA TRBJ2-5 15 TRBV27 TRBD1
TGTGCCAGCCATAGCGGGCTAAACACCGGGGAGCTGTTTTTT CASHSGLNTGELFF few TRBJ2-2 14 TRBV11-1 TRBD2
TGTGCCACCACCCCAGGCTATGGCTACACCTTC CATTPGYGYTF NA TRBJ1-2 11 TRBV7-3 NA
TGTGCCAGCAGACCCGGGACGGGAGGGCAGTACTTC CASRPGTGGQYF NA TRBJ2-7 12 TRBV6-6 TRBD2
TGTGCCAGCAGCCAGGGGGGAGTACAAGAGACCCAGTACTTC CASSQGGVQETQYF NA TRBJ2-5 14 TRBV3-1 NA
TGCAGTGCTACCCACCGGCTAGCTGTAAATGAGCAGTACTTC CSATHRLAVNEQYF few TRBJ2-7 14 TRBV20-1 NA
TGCAGTTTCCAGGGGGCGCGGGGCTACACCTTC CSFQGARGYTF NA TRBJ1-2 11 TRBV20-1 TRBD1
TGCGCCAGCAGCTCAAGACTAGCGGGGGACTACAATGAGCAGTTCTTC CASSSRLAGDYNEQFF NA TRBJ2-1 16 TRBV5-1 TRBD2
TGCAGTGCTAGATCACCACAGGGGTCCATCACAGATACGCAGTATTTT CSARSPQGSITDTQYF many TRBJ2-3 16 TRBV20-1 TRBD1
TGTGCCAGCAGTACTTGGGAGGATACGCAGTATTTT CASSTWEDTQYF NA TRBJ2-3 12 TRBV12-3/TRBV12-4 NA
TGTGCCAGTAGTATCCGGTTCCGGGAGACCCAGTACTTC CASSIRFRETQYF few TRBJ2-5 13 TRBV19 NA
TGCAGTGCCCACGTAACCGGGGACTCGGCCTACGAGCAGTACTTC CSAHVTGDSAYEQYF NA TRBJ2-7 15 TRBV20-1 NA
TGTGCCAGCAGTCTCCACGGGGATCAGCCCCAGCATTTT CASSLHGDQPQHF NA TRBJ1-5 13 TRBV6-2/TRBV6-3 NA
TGTGCCAGCAGCTCAAGCGGATCGAACTACAATGAGCAGTTCTTC CASSSSGSNYNEQFF NA TRBJ2-1 15 TRBV7-9 NA
TGTGCCAACTCCAAAGCAAGCGGGGCCTACAATGAGCAGTACTTC CANSKASGAYNEQYF NA TRBJ2-7 15 TRBV28 TRBD2